The present T cell receptor beta chain was sequenced within a study of early stage breast cancer tumors. Study-wide findings and caveats: Tumors had about 2.5-fold higher T cell density and higher clonality than adjacent normal breast tissue.

Concerning this clone: The target antigen is unknown.

V was pared by 6 bases and J by 6 bases, with 13 bases between. CDR3 length equals 13 residues. Per germline, CDR1 MRHNA and CDR2 SNTAGT. Each sample had two DNA replicates, approximately 0.5 ug blood or about 1.5 ug tissue. Repertoires were generated with immunoSEQ multiplex PCR, while TCRdb's copy carries only in-frame clones and drops some. The table lists about 50,000 clones, more than 60% of them singletons, with about 3.7% in the top ten. The sample comprised blood. The TCR comes from a person aged 25 to 45 with breast cancer. V usage is TRBV6-4 and J usage is TRBJ2-3; D is unresolved. The DNA for the CDR3 is TGTGCCAGCAGAGCAGGTGGTGGGGATACGCAGTATTTT. This translates into CASRAGGGDTQYF.